Below, one TCR beta chain is given with its context. Its matching antigen is unknown. cDNA libraries for TCR alpha and TCR beta, carrying sample barcodes and UMIs, came from 5'RACE with constant-segment primers. MiXCR was run by TCRdb on the 5' RACE reads, yielding one entry per CDR3 protein. The sample lists approximately 500,000 distinct CDR3 sequences; around a quarter were seen once. CDR1 is SGHTS, CDR2 YDEGEE, per germline. This CDR3 is 15 amino acids long. Trimming took 4 bases from V and 0 from J, leaving 14 bases between them. The record originates from a study of T-cell memory formation after mild COVID-19. The overall study: The two donors had largely donor-specific TCR clusters. General study points: There were some responding clones in pre-infection memory, which suggested that cross-reactive memory had joined. Mainly in CM and EM were contracting CD4+ clones; CD8+ were in EMRA.

The clonotype was recovered from an adult woman who had mild COVID-19 (a few samples of this study predate the infection). Cell type and time point are not known. The source material was PBMCs or a T cell subset sorted from them (not recorded which). The V call is TRBV5-8, the J call TRBJ2-7, with D hard to call. The CDR3 is CASSRKPASSYEQYF. Here the CDR3 DNA reads TGTGCCAGCAGCCGCAAGCCGGCAAGCTCCTACGAGCAGTACTTC.